The 5 T cell receptor beta chains below all came from one sample that was sequenced in a study of blood T cell repertoires in COVID-19. Only in-frame clones appear in the TCRdb table, and some are missing; sequencing was by immunoSEQ multiplex PCR. The sample includes hundreds of thousands of clones, over 75% of them seen just once. Source material: peripheral blood. The receptor source for this set is a human donor in a cohort sampled during active COVID-19.

Only one count was recorded for this clone. The chain combines TRBV6-6 with TRBJ2-7; 10 nucleotides match TRBD1. V lost 6 bases, J lost 5 bases, and 7 bases stayed unmatched. The germline V gene has CDR1 MNHNY and CDR2 SVGAGI (reference sequence). The CDR3 consists of 14 residues. The chain's CDR3 is CASSRQGARDEQYF. The CDR3 DNA sequence: TGTGCCAGCAGCCGACAGGGGGCGCGCGACGAGCAGTACTTC.

The chain joins TRBV12-3 or TRBV12-4 to TRBJ1-2, with unresolved D. V shed 3 bases and J shed 3 bases, with 8 bases lying between them. This CDR3 has 13 residues. CDR3 residues: CASSFDTHYGYTF. As DNA, the CDR3 is TGTGCCAGCAGTTTTGACACCCACTATGGCTACACCTTC.

The chain links TRBV21-1 to TRBJ1-1; TRBD1, the table's D call, was not compared with the DNA. TRBV21-1 is a known pseudogene. The CDR3 consists of 15 residues. CDR3 bases: TGTGCCAGCAGCTTGGGGACAGTTAACGACACTGAAGCTTTCTTT. Protein sequence: CASSLGTVNDTEAFF.

The rearrangement joins TRBV4-1 to TRBJ2-5; 12 bases map to TRBD2. The CDR3 runs 16 residues. CDR1 and CDR2 from the germline V gene are MGHRA and YSYEKL. The V and J ends lost 1 base and 5 bases, in that order; junction bases with no gene match: 5. CDR3 nucleotides: TGCGCCAGCAGCCAAGGACTAGCGGGAGTCGAGGAGACCCAGTACTTC. Its translation is CASSQGLAGVEETQYF.

This rearrangement joins TRBV19 to TRBJ2-2, with D unresolved. This CDR3 has 14 amino acids. The germline V and J ends were trimmed by 8 bases and 0 bases, with 10 bases remaining between them. CDR1 and CDR2 (germline): LNHDA, SQIVND (reference sequence). CDR3 DNA sequence: TGTGCCAGTTCTCGGCTAGCGAACACCGGGGAGCTGTTTTTT. Protein: CASSRLANTGELFF.